This is a list of T cell receptor beta chains from one sample in a study of T-cell reconstitution after alpha-beta-depleted transplantation in children. TCRdb processed the PCR reads anew with MiXCR; each CDR3 protein has one entry. Counted here are 610,000 or so distinct CDR3 sequences, 20% to 30% occurring once; the ten biggest clones make up about 35%. This sample comprised PBMCs, obtained before TCRalphabeta/CD19-depleted stem cell transplant. Receptors originate from a boy under two years old with Wiskott-Aldrich syndrome, due to receive a stem cell transplant. Each CDR3 is given with its conserved first and last residue. D genes are given only for firm matches. Clone size is shown for a subset of rows, as once, few, many or a class of expanded clone.

D gene	V gene	clone size	J gene	CDR3 DNA	CDR3 protein
-	TRBV5-5	-	TRBJ1-1	TGTGCCAGCAGCTTGACCACTGCAGTCACTGAAGCTTTCTTT	CASSLTTAVTEAFF
-	TRBV5-1	few	TRBJ2-3	TGCGCCAGCAGCTTGTCGGGGGTCCCTCCTACGCAGTATTTT	CASSLSGVPPTQYF
TRBD2	TRBV12-3/TRBV12-4	few	TRBJ2-1	TGTGCCAGCAGTCCTCTGACGGGAGGGCCCAGTGAGCAGTTCTTC	CASSPLTGGPSEQFF
TRBD2	TRBV5-6	few	TRBJ2-7	TGTGCCAGCAGCTTCAGGAAAGCGGGAGGGAACGAGCAGTACTTC	CASSFRKAGGNEQYF
TRBD2	TRBV29-1	few	TRBJ2-1	TGCAGCGTTGATGGGGGACTAGGAGGGGTTGAGCAGTTCTTC	CSVDGGLGGVEQFF
-	TRBV5-1	once	TRBJ1-4	TGCGCCAGCAGCTTGGGAAGGTTAGATAAACTGTTTTTT	CASSLGRLDKLFF
TRBD2	TRBV12-3/TRBV12-4	few	TRBJ2-1	TGTGCCAGCAGGGGACTAGCGGGAACCTACAATGAGCAGTTCTTC	CASRGLAGTYNEQFF
TRBD2	TRBV11-2	once	TRBJ2-1	TGTGCCAGCAGCACCCGGACTAGCGGGAGAAGAGGGGGATACAATGAGCAGTTCTTC	CASSTRTSGRRGGYNEQFF
-	TRBV5-1	-	TRBJ1-4	TGCGCCAGCAGCTTGGCGTTCAGCCCAGGGTTCTCCACTAATGAAAAACTGTTTTTT	CASSLAFSPGFSTNEKLFF
-	TRBV2	few	TRBJ1-6	TGTGCCAGCTCCGGGACCTATAATTCACCCCTCCACTTT	CASSGTYNSPLHF
-	TRBV30	-	TRBJ1-1	TGTGCCTGGAGAAGGGGACGCACTGAAGCTTTCTTT	CAWRRGRTEAFF
-	TRBV7-9	-	TRBJ1-2	TGTGCCAGCAGCCCACCGGGGGGCCCGTCTGGCTACACCTTC	CASSPPGGPSGYTF
-	TRBV5-1	-	TRBJ2-1	TGCGCCAGCAGCAGAGTAGGGTGGGAGCCCGATGAGCAGTTCTTC	CASSRVGWEPDEQFF
TRBD1	TRBV5-1	-	TRBJ2-1	TGCGCCAGCAGCTTAAGGGGACAGGGGGCGAATGAGCAGTTCTTC	CASSLRGQGANEQFF
-	TRBV7-9	-	TRBJ2-7	TGTGCCAGCAGCCCCCTCGCTCGGGTGAACGAGCAGTACTTC	CASSPLARVNEQYF
TRBD2	TRBV18	-	TRBJ2-7	TGTGCCAGCTCACCACTAAGCGGGATTTCCTACGAGCAGTACTTC	CASSPLSGISYEQYF
TRBD1	TRBV12-3/TRBV12-4	few	TRBJ2-2	TGTGCCAGCAGTGTATACAGGGGCACCGGGGAGCTGTTTTTT	CASSVYRGTGELFF
TRBD2	TRBV5-6	-	TRBJ2-3	TGTGCCAGCAGCTTGTTCCCTAGCGGGACAGATACGCGGTATTTT	CASSLFPSGTDTRYF
-	TRBV7-9	few	TRBJ2-5	TGTGCCAGCAGTATCCGCGGCAGTTCAGAGACCCAGTACTTC	CASSIRGSSETQYF
-	TRBV5-1	-	TRBJ1-1	TGCGCCAGCAGCTCTCTTCGGGGAAGCACTGAAGCTTTCTTT	CASSSLRGSTEAFF
-	TRBV4-1	few	TRBJ1-4	TGCGCCAGCAGCCAAGAAGGACACCTTAATGAAAAACTGTTTTTT	CASSQEGHLNEKLFF
TRBD2	TRBV6-1	few	TRBJ2-5	TGTGCCAGCAGTGCGACTAGCGGGAGGGGTACAGAGACCCAGTACTTC	CASSATSGRGTETQYF
-	TRBV30	few	TRBJ1-2	TGTGCCTGGAGAGCAGGACAGTATGGCTACACCTTC	CAWRAGQYGYTF
-	TRBV29-1	-	TRBJ2-5	TGCAGCGTTGATGGTCGTGCCCTTGAGACCCAGTACTTC	CSVDGRALETQYF
-	TRBV15	-	TRBJ1-1	TGTGCCACCAGCGACCTACGGGTTCTGAACACTGAAGCTTTCTTT	CATSDLRVLNTEAFF
-	TRBV12-3/TRBV12-4	few	TRBJ1-5	TGTGCCAGCAGTCTCGAGGTGTGGCAGCCCCAGCATTTT	CASSLEVWQPQHF
-	TRBV20-1	few	TRBJ2-3	TGCAGTGCTAGTGGCGGGTACACAGATACGCAGTATTTT	CSASGGYTDTQYF
TRBD2	TRBV7-2	few	TRBJ2-5	TGTGCCAGCAGCTTAGCGGGGACTAGCGGGAGTCAGGAGACCCAGTACTTC	CASSLAGTSGSQETQYF
-	TRBV20-1	-	TRBJ2-3	TGCAGTGCTAGAGCCCCGGGAGTAGCAGATACGCAGTATTTT	CSARAPGVADTQYF
TRBD2	TRBV7-7	-	TRBJ2-2	TGTGCCAGCAGCAAGCGGGAGCCCTCCGGGGAGCTGTTTTTT	CASSKREPSGELFF
TRBD1	TRBV20-1	few	TRBJ1-2	TGCAGTGCAAGGACAGGACCTCATGGCTACACCTTC	CSARTGPHGYTF
-	TRBV7-6	medium-sized	TRBJ1-1	TGTGCCAGCAGCTTAGTGGCGGGTGAAGCTTTCTTT	CASSLVAGEAFF
TRBD2	TRBV20-1	few	TRBJ2-3	TGCAGTGCTATCGGGACTAGCAGTAGCACAGATACGCAGTATTTT	CSAIGTSSSTDTQYF
TRBD2	TRBV12-3/TRBV12-4	-	TRBJ2-1	TGTGCCAGCAGTATAGCGGGAACGGGCAATGAGCAGTTCTTC	CASSIAGTGNEQFF
-	TRBV5-1	many	TRBJ2-1	TGCGCCAGCAGCACCGGGACTTCCAATGAGCAGTTCTTC	CASSTGTSNEQFF
-	TRBV6-5	few	TRBJ2-4	TGTGCCAGCAGTTACTCGGAGGGAAACATTCAGTACTTC	CASSYSEGNIQYF
-	TRBV5-1	-	TRBJ2-1	TGCGCCAGCAGCCCGACGATGAGCACAGGGTACAATGAGCAGTTCTTC	CASSPTMSTGYNEQFF
TRBD2	TRBV20-1	-	TRBJ2-7	TGCAGTGCTAGATTCGATCGGGCTCTAGCGGGGCGATACGAGCAGTACTTC	CSARFDRALAGRYEQYF
TRBD2	TRBV5-1	once	TRBJ2-7	TGCGCCAGCAGCTTGGTTAGGCAGCGGGAGTTGGCCTACGAGCAGTACTTC	CASSLVRQRELAYEQYF
-	TRBV10-1	few	TRBJ2-1	TGCGCCAGGTTGGTCCGGCGCTACAATGAGCAGTTCTTC	CARLVRRYNEQFF
-	TRBV28	-	TRBJ2-1	TGTGCCAGCAGTCCGTACCGTAGGGATGAGCAGTTCTTC	CASSPYRRDEQFF
-	TRBV20-1	few	TRBJ2-2	TGCAGTGCCGGACCGGGACTTCGACTATCCGGGGAGCTGTTTTTT	CSAGPGLRLSGELFF
-	TRBV7-2	few	TRBJ2-1	TGTGCCAGCAGCTTAGGGGCCGGAAATGGTGAGCAGTTCTTC	CASSLGAGNGEQFF
-	TRBV28	few	TRBJ2-3	TGTGCCAGCAGACCCGGAACCGTCACAGATACGCAGTATTTT	CASRPGTVTDTQYF
-	TRBV6-2/TRBV6-3	-	TRBJ2-7	TGTGCCAGCAGGACACTTACCCCGGGACTCGGCGGTAGGTACTTC	CASRTLTPGLGGRYF